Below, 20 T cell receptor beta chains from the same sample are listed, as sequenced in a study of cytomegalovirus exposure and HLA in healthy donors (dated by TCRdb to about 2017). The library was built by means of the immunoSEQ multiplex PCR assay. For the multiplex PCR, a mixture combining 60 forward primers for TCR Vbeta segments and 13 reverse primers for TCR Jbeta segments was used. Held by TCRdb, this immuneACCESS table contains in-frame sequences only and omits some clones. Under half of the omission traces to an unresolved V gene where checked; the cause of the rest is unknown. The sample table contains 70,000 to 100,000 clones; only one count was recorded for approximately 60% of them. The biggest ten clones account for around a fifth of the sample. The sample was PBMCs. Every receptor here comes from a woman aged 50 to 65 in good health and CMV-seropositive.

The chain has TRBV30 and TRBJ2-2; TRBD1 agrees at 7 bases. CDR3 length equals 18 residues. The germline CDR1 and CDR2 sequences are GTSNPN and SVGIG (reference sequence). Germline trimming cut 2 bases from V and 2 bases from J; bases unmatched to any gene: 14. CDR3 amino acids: CAWSLPPGQPLNTGELFF. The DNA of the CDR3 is TGTGCCTGGAGTCTCCCTCCGGGACAGCCTCTAAACACCGGGGAGCTGTTTTTT.

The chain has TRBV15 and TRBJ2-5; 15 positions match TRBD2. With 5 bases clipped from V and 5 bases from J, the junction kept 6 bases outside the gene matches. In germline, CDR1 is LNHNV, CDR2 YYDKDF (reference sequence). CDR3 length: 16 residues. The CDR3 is CATSGPGTSGGETQYF. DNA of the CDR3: TGTGCCACCAGCGGCCCCGGGACTAGCGGGGGGGAGACCCAGTACTTC.

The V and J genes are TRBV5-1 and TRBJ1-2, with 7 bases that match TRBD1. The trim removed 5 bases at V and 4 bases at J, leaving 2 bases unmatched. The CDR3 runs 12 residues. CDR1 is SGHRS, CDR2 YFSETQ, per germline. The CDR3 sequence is CASRRTGYGYTF. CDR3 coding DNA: TGCGCCAGCAGGAGGACAGGCTATGGCTACACCTTC.

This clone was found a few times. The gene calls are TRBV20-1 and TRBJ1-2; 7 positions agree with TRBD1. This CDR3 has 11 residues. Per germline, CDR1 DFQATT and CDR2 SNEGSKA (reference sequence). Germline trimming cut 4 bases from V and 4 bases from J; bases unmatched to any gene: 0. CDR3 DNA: TGCAGTGCTACAGGGGGCTATGGCTACACCTTC. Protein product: CSATGGYGYTF.

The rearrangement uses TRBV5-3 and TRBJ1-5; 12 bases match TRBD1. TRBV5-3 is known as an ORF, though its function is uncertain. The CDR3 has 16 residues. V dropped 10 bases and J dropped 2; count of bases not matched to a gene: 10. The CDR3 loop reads CALWDRGHAGNQPQHF. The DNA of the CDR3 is TGTGCCCTGTGGGACAGGGGGCATGCAGGCAATCAGCCCCAGCATTTT.

In nucleotides, the CDR3 is TGTGCCAGCAGGGAACAGGGGGCAAGCGTAAAACTGTTTTTT. Its translation: CASREQGASVKLFF. The chain couples TRBV6-1 to TRBJ1-4, with 9 nucleotides matching TRBD1. From germline, CDR1 is MNHNS and CDR2 SASEGT. J lost 10 bases, V lost 6 bases, and 9 bases had no gene match. The CDR3 covers 14 residues.

CDR3 bases: TGTGCCACCAGCAGAGCTGAAAGAGGCAGGGAAAACAATGAGCAGTTCTTC. Translated, it gives CATSRAERGRENNEQFF. J is TRBJ2-1 and V is TRBV15; possible D gene TRBD1, 5 bases. The V end lost 1 base, the J end lost 5 bases, and 18 bases lay between the germline ends. This CDR3 contains 17 residues. The germline gives CDR1 LNHNV, CDR2 YYDKDF (reference sequence).

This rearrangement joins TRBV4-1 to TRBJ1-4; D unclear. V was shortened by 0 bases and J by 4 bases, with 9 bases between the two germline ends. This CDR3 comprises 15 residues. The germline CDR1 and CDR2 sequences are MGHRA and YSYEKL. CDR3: CASSQDGPHNEKLFF. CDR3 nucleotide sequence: TGCGCCAGCAGCCAAGATGGGCCGCATAATGAAAAACTGTTTTTT.

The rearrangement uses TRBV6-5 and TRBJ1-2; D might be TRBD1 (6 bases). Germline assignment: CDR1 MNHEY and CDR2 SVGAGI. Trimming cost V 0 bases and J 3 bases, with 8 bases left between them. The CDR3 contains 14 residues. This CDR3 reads CASSYSGQDYGYTF. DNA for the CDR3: TGTGCCAGCAGTTACTCGGGACAAGACTATGGCTACACCTTC.

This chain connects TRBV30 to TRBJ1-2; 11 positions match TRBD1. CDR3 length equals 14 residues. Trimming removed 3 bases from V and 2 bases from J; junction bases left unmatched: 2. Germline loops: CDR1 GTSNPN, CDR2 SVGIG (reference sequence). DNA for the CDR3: TGTGCCTGGAGCAGGGACAGGGGGAACTATGGCTACACCTTC. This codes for CAWSRDRGNYGYTF.

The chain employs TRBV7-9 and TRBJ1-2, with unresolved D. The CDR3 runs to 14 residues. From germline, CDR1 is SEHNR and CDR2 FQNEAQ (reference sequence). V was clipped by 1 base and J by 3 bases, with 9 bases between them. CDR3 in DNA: TGTGCCAGCAGCTTAGGTTTGGCTGACTATGGCTACACCTTC. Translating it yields CASSLGLADYGYTF.

The CDR3 nucleotides are TGTGCCAGCAGTGGACAGGCAGAGACCCAGTACTTC. This gives the protein CASSGQAETQYF. This chain uses TRBV2 with TRBJ2-5; possible D gene TRBD1, 6 bases. The CDR3 has 12 amino acids. The V gene's germline CDR1 is SNHLY and CDR2 FYNNEI. Between the trimmed V and J ends, which lost 4 bases and 4 bases, there was a span of 7 bases.

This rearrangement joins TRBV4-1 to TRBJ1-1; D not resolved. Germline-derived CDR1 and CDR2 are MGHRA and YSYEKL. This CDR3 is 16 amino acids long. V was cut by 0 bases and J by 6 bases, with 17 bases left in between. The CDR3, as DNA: TGCGCCAGCAGCCAAGATTCTTCGGGATTTGATGCTGAAGCTTTCTTT. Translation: CASSQDSSGFDAEAFF.

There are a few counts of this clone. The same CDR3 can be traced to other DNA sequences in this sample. The CDR3 sequence: CASSYKGENYGYTF. The CDR3 nucleotides are TGTGCCAGCAGTTACAAGGGGGAAAACTATGGCTACACCTTC. The rearrangement uses TRBV6-6 and TRBJ1-2; tentatively, D is TRBD1 (6 bases). The CDR3 consists of 14 residues. Per the germline V gene, CDR1 is MNHNY and CDR2 is SVGAGI (reference sequence). V gave up 2 bases and J gave up 2 bases, with 9 bases separating them.

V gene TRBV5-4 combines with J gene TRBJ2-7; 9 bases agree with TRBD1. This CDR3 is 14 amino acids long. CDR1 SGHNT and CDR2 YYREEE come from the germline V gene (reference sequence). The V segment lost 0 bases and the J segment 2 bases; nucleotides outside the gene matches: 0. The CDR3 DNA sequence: TGTGCCAGCAGCTTGGGGACAGGGGCCTACGAGCAGTACTTC. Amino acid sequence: CASSLGTGAYEQYF.

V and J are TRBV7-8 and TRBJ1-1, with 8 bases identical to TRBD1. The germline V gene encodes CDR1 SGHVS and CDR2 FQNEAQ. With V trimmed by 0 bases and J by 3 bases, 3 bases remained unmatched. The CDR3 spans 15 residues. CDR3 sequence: CASSLARGRDTEAFF. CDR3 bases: TGTGCCAGCAGCTTAGCCAGGGGGCGTGACACTGAAGCTTTCTTT.

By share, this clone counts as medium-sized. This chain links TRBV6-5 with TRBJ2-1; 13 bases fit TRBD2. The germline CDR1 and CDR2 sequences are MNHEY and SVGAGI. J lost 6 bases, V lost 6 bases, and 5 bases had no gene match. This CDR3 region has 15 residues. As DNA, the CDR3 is TGTGCCAGCAGACATGGGACTAGCGGGGCCAATGAGCAGTTCTTC. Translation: CASRHGTSGANEQFF.

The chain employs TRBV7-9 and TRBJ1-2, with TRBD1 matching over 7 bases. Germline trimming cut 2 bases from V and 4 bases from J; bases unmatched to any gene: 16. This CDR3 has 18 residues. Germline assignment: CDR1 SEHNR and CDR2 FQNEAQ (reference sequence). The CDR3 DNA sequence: TGTGCCAGCAGCTTACCCCAGAAACAGGGGTCCGAAACCTATGGCTACACCTTC. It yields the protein CASSLPQKQGSETYGYTF.

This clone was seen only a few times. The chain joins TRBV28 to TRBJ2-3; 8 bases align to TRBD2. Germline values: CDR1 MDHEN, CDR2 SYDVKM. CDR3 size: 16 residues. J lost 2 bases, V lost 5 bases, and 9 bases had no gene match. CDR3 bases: TGTGCCAGCAGTCCGATAGGCGGGGGGATCACAGATACGCAGTATTTT. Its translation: CASSPIGGGITDTQYF.

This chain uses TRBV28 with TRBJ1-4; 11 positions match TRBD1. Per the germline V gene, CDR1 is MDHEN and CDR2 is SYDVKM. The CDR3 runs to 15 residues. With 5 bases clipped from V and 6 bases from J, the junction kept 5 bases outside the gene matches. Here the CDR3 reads CASSPGTGGHEKLFF. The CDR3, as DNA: TGTGCCAGCAGTCCCGGGACAGGGGGTCATGAAAAACTGTTTTTT.